These 2 T cell receptor beta chains were sequenced from one sample in a study of blood T cell repertoires in COVID-19. TCRdb's copy holds only in-frame clones and misses some; the assay was immunoSEQ multiplex PCR. This sample has fewer than 500,000 clones, with around 87% found just once. The specimen sequenced was PBMCs or T cells enriched from blood (not recorded which). The origin of the receptors is a man aged 25-45 years who had recovered from COVID-19.

This clone was picked up one time. The V gene is TRBV5-4, the J gene TRBJ2-1; 7 nucleotides match TRBD2. The CDR3 contains 17 residues. Germline CDR1 and CDR2: SGHNT and YYREEE (reference sequence). Trimming cost V 0 bases and J 0 bases; bases outside gene matches: 6. CDR3 residues: CASSLASGGGSYNEQFF. The CDR3 DNA reads TGTGCCAGCAGCTTGGCTAGTGGGGGGGGCTCCTACAATGAGCAGTTCTTC.

This chain uses TRBV2 with TRBJ1-1; tentative D call: TRBD1 (6 bases). The germline V gene encodes CDR1 SNHLY and CDR2 FYNNEI. This CDR3 comprises 15 residues. Deletions cut 9 bases from V and 0 bases from J, with 17 bases between. The CDR3 spells CASRQEAGMNTEAFF. CDR3 in DNA: TGTGCCAGTCGACAGGAGGCAGGGATGAACACTGAAGCTTTCTTT.